What follows are 31 T cell receptor beta chains derived from one specimen sequenced in a study of T cell responses to AZD1222 COVID-19 vaccine. This table comes from immunoSEQ multiplex PCR, and its TCRdb copy is limited to in-frame clones, with some not included. The sample shows 95,000 to 110,000 clones, more than 85% of them seen only once. The specimen was peripheral blood, collected on day 0 of AZD1222 vaccination. The origin of the receptors is an adult in good health.

The chain is built from TRBV7-2 and TRBJ2-1; possibly TRBD1 for D (6 bases). CDR1 SGHTA and CDR2 FQGNSA come from the germline V gene. This CDR3 has 14 residues. Between the trimmed V and J ends, which lost 3 bases and 4 bases, there was a span of 10 bases. In DNA form, the CDR3 reads TGTGCCAGCAGCTTCCTAGGGGGATACAATGAGCAGTTCTTC. Residues: CASSFLGGYNEQFF.

The chain employs TRBV9 and TRBJ2-3; D might be TRBD1 or TRBD2, each matching 5 bases. CDR3 length: 15 residues. In germline, CDR1 is SGDLS, CDR2 YYNGEE. Trimming took 1 base from V and 0 from J, leaving 9 bases between them. The CDR3 loop is CASSVSGRSTDTQYF. Written as DNA, the CDR3 is TGTGCCAGCAGCGTATCGGGACGGAGCACAGATACGCAGTATTTT.

The gene calls are TRBV30 and TRBJ1-2; 12 bases are a match to TRBD1. The CDR3 is 18 amino acids. J was trimmed by 1 base and V by 3 bases; bases with no gene match: 12. CDR1 is GTSNPN, CDR2 SVGIG, per germline (reference sequence). CDR3 sequence (DNA): TGTGCCTGGAGACTTACCGGGACAGGGGGCGCGAGTAACTATGGCTACACCTTC. Translation: CAWRLTGTGGASNYGYTF.

This chain uses TRBV3-1 (or the pseudogene TRBV3-2) with TRBJ1-5, with a weak D call TRBD1 (5 bases). Germline CDR1 and CDR2: LGHDT and YNNKEL (reference sequence). The CDR3 has 13 residues. Trimming removed 4 bases at V and 9 bases at J, with 13 bases between. Here the CDR3 DNA reads TGTGCCAGCAGCCGGGGGGGAATATCGCCCCAGCATTTT. Amino acid sequence: CASSRGGISPQHF.

The chain couples TRBV18 to TRBJ1-2; 7 positions agree with TRBD1. Germline V CDR1 and CDR2: KGHSH, LQKENI. Trimming removed 3 bases from V and 5 bases from J; junction bases left unmatched: 6. The CDR3 covers 14 residues. The CDR3 loop is CASSPLGTDYGYTF. The CDR3 nucleotides are TGTGCCAGCTCACCCCTCGGGACAGATTATGGCTACACCTTC. The full variable domain, its missing parts supplied by reference TRBV18 and TRBJ1-2, is NAGVMQNPRHLVRRRGQEARLRCSPMKGHSHVYWYRQLPEEGLKFMVYLQKENIIDESGMPKERFSAEFPKEGPSILRIQQVVRGDSAAYFCASSPLGTDYGYTFGSGTRLTVV.

The rearrangement uses TRBV7-3 and TRBJ2-1; D is perhaps TRBD1 (6 bases). Looked up from germline, CDR1 is SGHTA and CDR2 is FQGTGA. Trimming removed 3 bases from V and 4 bases from J, with 7 bases in between. This CDR3 spans 13 amino acids. The CDR3 is CASSLGHYNEQFF. Written as DNA, the CDR3 is TGTGCCAGCAGCTTGGGACATTACAATGAGCAGTTCTTC.

The V call is TRBV28, the J call TRBJ2-2; no firm D call. The CDR3 totals 16 residues. The germline gives CDR1 MDHEN, CDR2 SYDVKM. Trimming left V 6 bases short and J 0 bases short, with 14 bases between. As DNA, the CDR3 is TGTGCCAGCAGAAGCACCCGGGCCTCGAACACCGGGGAGCTGTTTTTT. This encodes CASRSTRASNTGELFF.

The chain joins TRBV3-1 (or the pseudogene TRBV3-2) to TRBJ2-7; D is perhaps TRBD2 (5 bases). The length of the CDR3 is 12 residues. Germline-derived CDR1 and CDR2 are LGHDT and YNNKEL (reference sequence). The V end lost 6 bases, the J end lost 2 bases, and 8 bases lay between the germline ends. CDR3 sequence (DNA): TGTGCCAGCAGTTTGAGGGCCTACGAGCAGTACTTC. Translation gives CASSLRAYEQYF.

This rearrangement joins TRBV6-5 to TRBJ1-2; D is unclear. The V and J ends lost 6 bases and 4 bases respectively, with 6 bases between them. This CDR3 is 11 amino acids long. From germline, CDR1 is MNHEY and CDR2 SVGAGI. The CDR3 protein is CASRGPYGYTF. CDR3 DNA: TGTGCCAGCAGAGGGCCCTATGGCTACACCTTC.

The chain links TRBV2 to TRBJ1-2, with D perhaps matching TRBD1 (5 bases). Trimming pared 4 bases from V and 4 bases from J, leaving 13 bases between. This CDR3 comprises 14 residues. CDR1 is SNHLY, CDR2 FYNNEI, per germline. The DNA for the CDR3 is TGTGCCAGCAGTGGGGAGTCCGGGGGCTATGGCTACACCTTC. It is translated as CASSGESGGYGYTF.

The gene calls are TRBV6-5 and TRBJ1-1; 9 bases are a match to TRBD1. Germline CDR1 is MNHEY and CDR2 is SVGAGI. V gave up 5 bases and J gave up 5 bases; unmatched junction bases: 6. CDR3 length: 14 residues. CDR3: CASSLTGGLTEAFF. The CDR3 region has the DNA TGTGCCAGCAGTCTTACAGGGGGCCTTACTGAAGCTTTCTTT.

This clone was seen a handful of times. The V gene is TRBV6-4, the J gene TRBJ1-2, with 9 bases fitting TRBD1. The CDR3 spans 13 residues. Per germline, CDR1 MRHNA and CDR2 SNTAGT. V lost 3 bases and J lost 6; bases outside the gene matches: 2. The CDR3 nucleotides are TGTGCCAGCAGTGAGGGGACAGGGAATGGCTACACCTTC. It encodes CASSEGTGNGYTF.

The V and J genes are TRBV7-9 and TRBJ2-1, with D possibly matching TRBD1 (5 bases). V lost 3 bases to trimming and J lost 7 bases, with 10 bases between them. This CDR3 spans 13 amino acids. Germline V gene lookup returns CDR1 SEHNR and CDR2 FQNEAQ (reference sequence). The CDR3 is CASSLTVSNEQFF. The CDR3 DNA reads TGTGCCAGCAGCTTGACAGTGTCGAATGAGCAGTTCTTC.

This clone has only one observation. This chain uses TRBV2 with TRBJ2-7; 9 bases align to TRBD2. Germline V lookup: CDR1 SNHLY, CDR2 FYNNEI. The V gene end was trimmed by 6 bases and the J gene end by 1 base; junction bases not matched to a gene: 7. The CDR3 is 15 residues long. In nucleotides, the CDR3 is TGTGCCAGCAGCCCCATTAGCGGGAGATCCTACGAGCAGTACTTC. It is translated as CASSPISGRSYEQYF.

The chain has TRBV21-1 and TRBJ1-2; TRBD1 is taken as the D call from the table, unchecked against the DNA. TRBV21-1 is deemed a pseudogene. The CDR3 has 13 amino acids. CDR3 sequence reads: CASRDRDSGGYTF. CDR3 nucleotide sequence: TGTGCCAGCCGGGACAGGGACTCGGGTGGCTACACCTTC.

The chain is built from TRBV18 and TRBJ1-1, with 7 positions matching TRBD1. Germline CDR1 KGHSH, CDR2 LQKENI. There are 18 residues in the CDR3. The V gene end was trimmed by 3 bases and the J gene end by 3 bases; junction bases not matched to a gene: 16. The chain's CDR3 is CASSPTIFTGADDTEAFF. CDR3 coding DNA: TGTGCCAGCTCACCTACAATCTTTACAGGGGCGGATGACACTGAAGCTTTCTTT.

This sequence joins TRBV15 and TRBJ1-4, with D uncertain. This CDR3 is 16 amino acids long. Germline CDR1 LNHNV, CDR2 YYDKDF (reference sequence). V was cut by 2 bases and J by 8 bases, with 18 bases left in between. CDR3 residues: CATSRPQAREGEKLFF. In DNA, the CDR3 is TGTGCCACCAGCAGACCCCAAGCGAGGGAAGGGGAAAAACTGTTTTTT.

This clone has just one count. The CDR3 here is CASSQKRGEETQYF. CDR3 nucleotides: TGTGCCAGCAGCCAGAAAAGGGGAGAGGAGACCCAGTACTTC. The genes are TRBV5-5 and TRBJ2-5; either TRBD1 or TRBD2 may fit D (5 bases each). This CDR3 is built from 14 residues. Germline-derived CDR1 and CDR2 are SGHKS and YYEKEE (reference sequence). V was cut by 4 bases and J by 5 bases, with 15 bases left in between.

The CDR3 sequence is CASSLRLAGPHEQYF. The CDR3 region has the DNA TGTGCCAGCAGCCTACGACTAGCGGGACCCCACGAGCAGTACTTC. The J gene is TRBJ2-7, the V gene TRBV3-1 (or the pseudogene TRBV3-2), with 11 bases fitting TRBD2. Trimming at V came to 4 bases and at J to 5 bases, leaving 7 bases not matched to a gene. CDR3 length: 15 amino acids. Germline V gene sequence: CDR1 LGHDT, CDR2 YNNKEL (reference sequence).

This rearrangement joins TRBV7-6 to TRBJ2-2, with 7 bases fitting TRBD1. The V gene's germline CDR1 is SGHVS and CDR2 FNYEAQ. This CDR3 region has 16 residues. V lost 3 bases and J lost 3; bases outside the gene matches: 7. The CDR3 here is CASSFSTGYDTGELFF. The CDR3 DNA reads as TGTGCCAGCAGCTTCTCGACAGGGTACGACACCGGGGAGCTGTTTTTT.

CDR3 nucleotide sequence: TGTGCCAGCAGCCTCTCGGACGGGTGGGATGAGCAGTTCTTC. Its translation: CASSLSDGWDEQFF. The chain links TRBV7-2 to TRBJ2-1; D call uncertain. The CDR3 consists of 14 residues. Germline lookup yields CDR1 SGHTA and CDR2 FQGNSA. V lost 5 bases to trimming and J lost 8 bases, with 16 bases between them.

This sequence joins TRBV4-2 and TRBJ2-3; tentative D call: TRBD2 (6 bases). CDR1 LGHNA and CDR2 YNFKEQ come from the germline V gene. The CDR3 is 16 residues long. V shed 5 bases and J shed 0 bases, with 15 bases lying between them. This CDR3 is CASSGLAYSSTDTQYF. The CDR3, as DNA: TGTGCCAGCAGCGGGCTAGCGTACTCTAGCACAGATACGCAGTATTTT.

V is TRBV2 and J is TRBJ2-7; tentative D call: TRBD1 (6 bases). The CDR3 totals 13 residues. V was shortened by 6 bases and J by 1 base, with 10 bases between the two germline ends. Looked up from germline, CDR1 is SNHLY and CDR2 is FYNNEI. The CDR3 DNA reads TGTGCCAGCAGCCGGGACATATCCTACGAGCAGTACTTC. Its translation is CASSRDISYEQYF.

V and J are TRBV7-9 and TRBJ1-4; D may be TRBD1 (6 bases). With 1 base removed from V and 3 bases from J, the gap between germline ends came to 15 bases. Germline CDR1 reads SEHNR; CDR2 reads FQNEAQ (reference sequence). This CDR3 contains 17 residues. CDR3 protein: CASSLDRQGPPNEKLFF. The DNA for the CDR3 is TGTGCCAGCAGCTTAGACCGGCAGGGGCCTCCTAATGAAAAACTGTTTTTT.

V gene TRBV29-1 combines with J gene TRBJ1-4; D perhaps matches TRBD1 (5 bases). Germline V CDR1 and CDR2: SQVTM, ANQGSEA. Trimming cost V 6 bases and J 5 bases, with 28 bases left between them. The CDR3 is 18 amino acids. Written as DNA, the CDR3 is TGCAGCGTCTCTGGGAGGAGGGGAGAAGAGGGTGACAATGAAAAACTGTTTTTT. It yields the protein CSVSGRRGEEGDNEKLFF.

The rearrangement links TRBV28 to TRBJ2-3; no clear D gene. V was cut by 4 bases and J by 11 bases, with 19 bases left in between. The CDR3 is 14 amino acids. Germline loops: CDR1 MDHEN, CDR2 SYDVKM. The CDR3 loop is CASSSPSTARWQYF. As DNA, the CDR3 is TGTGCCAGCAGTTCCCCGAGTACAGCGCGATGGCAGTATTTT.

The genes are TRBV2 and TRBJ1-3; 11 positions match TRBD1. CDR3 length equals 15 residues. The V segment lost 6 bases and the J segment 4 bases; nucleotides outside the gene matches: 5. CDR1 is SNHLY, CDR2 FYNNEI, per germline. The CDR3 reads CASSWGQGDGNTIYF. CDR3 DNA: TGTGCCAGCAGCTGGGGACAGGGGGACGGAAACACCATATATTTT.

V and J are TRBV28 and TRBJ2-6; D is possibly TRBD2 (6 bases). Looked up from germline, CDR1 is MDHEN and CDR2 is SYDVKM. Trimming took 7 bases from V and 2 from J, leaving 12 bases between them. This CDR3 has 15 residues. CDR3 sequence reads: CASTNGGAGANVLTF. CDR3 bases: TGTGCCAGCACCAACGGGGGAGCTGGGGCCAACGTCCTGACTTTC.

The chain has TRBV7-9 and TRBJ2-2; D is unclear. The CDR3 has 13 residues. The germline CDR1 and CDR2 sequences are SEHNR and FQNEAQ (reference sequence). The germline V and J ends were trimmed by 3 bases and 5 bases, with 7 bases remaining between them. CDR3 region: CASSFLVTGELFF. Written as DNA, the CDR3 is TGTGCCAGCAGCTTTCTTGTTACCGGGGAGCTGTTTTTT.

This sequence joins TRBV5-4 and TRBJ2-1; D tentatively reads TRBD1 or TRBD2 (5 bases each). The CDR3 consists of 15 residues. Germline values: CDR1 SGHNT, CDR2 YYREEE (reference sequence). Trimming cost V 4 bases and J 4 bases, with 15 bases left between them. The CDR3 protein is CASSLGDLYYNEQFF. CDR3 in DNA: TGTGCCAGCAGCCTCGGGGACCTTTATTACAATGAGCAGTTCTTC.

The chain uses TRBV19 and TRBJ1-1, with 8 bases lining up with TRBD1. Germline CDR1 and CDR2: LNHDA and SQIVND (reference sequence). The CDR3 has 15 amino acids. V dropped 6 bases and J dropped 7; count of bases not matched to a gene: 13. The chain's CDR3 is CASRVGQGRRGEAFF. The CDR3 coding sequence is TGTGCCAGTAGGGTCGGACAGGGACGTAGGGGTGAAGCTTTCTTT.